These 2 T cell receptor beta chains originate from one sample sequenced in a study of Tregs in tolerant kidney transplant recipients. The method was immunoSEQ multiplex PCR; TCRdb's version includes in-frame clones alone and lacks a portion of them. Of about 100,000 clones listed, around 90% were seen once; the top ten hold roughly 0.35%. This material consisted of CD4+ T cells from blood, taken before the transplant. All receptors come from a human donor who received a combined kidney and bone marrow transplant.

This chain uses TRBV12-5 with TRBJ2-6, with no clear D. There are 17 residues in the CDR3. Germline CDR1 is LGHNT and CDR2 is FRNRAP. V was pared by 6 bases and J by 0 bases, with 15 bases between. Here the CDR3 DNA reads TGTGCTAGTGGGACTCCCGTGCTCTTCTCTGGGGCCAACGTCCTGACTTTC. Protein product: CASGTPVLFSGANVLTF.

The chain is built from TRBV4-1 and TRBJ1-2; TRBD1 might be the D (5 bases). CDR1 is MGHRA, CDR2 YSYEKL, per germline. The V end lost 0 bases, the J end lost 8 bases, and 16 bases lay between the germline ends. The CDR3 is made up of 15 amino acids. CDR3 in amino acids: CASSQDVGRVMGYTF. The DNA of the CDR3 is TGCGCCAGCAGCCAAGATGTAGGCAGGGTAATGGGCTACACCTTC.